The next 20 T cell receptor beta chains were all read from a single sample in a study of T-cell reconstitution after alpha-beta-depleted transplantation in children. Unique molecular identifiers were incorporated when the TCRbeta library was constructed. TCRdb reanalysed the PCR reads using MiXCR and keeps one entry per CDR3 protein. The sample has approximately 190,000 distinct CDR3 sequences, roughly 8.3% seen once. Sequences were derived from PBMCs, mostly from graft donor cells, sampled 360 days after TCRalphabeta/CD19-depleted stem cell transplant. The receptor source for this set is a male patient aged 2 to 10 who had a stem cell transplant for acute myeloid leukemia, so the T cells may come from the graft donor.

Many counts were recorded for this clonotype. This chain links TRBV12-3 or TRBV12-4 with TRBJ1-1, with no clear D. V was pared by 3 bases and J by 0 bases, with 8 bases between. The CDR3 runs 14 residues. This CDR3 reads CASSFKSMNTEAFF. CDR3 in DNA: TGTGCCAGCAGTTTCAAGAGCATGAACACTGAAGCTTTCTTT.

This clonotype has at least ten counts. V usage is TRBV15 and J usage is TRBJ2-7; a weak D match, TRBD2 (6 bases). The V gene lost 7 bases and the J gene lost 3 bases, with 16 bases spanning the gap. CDR3 length: 14 amino acids. CDR1 and CDR2 from the germline V gene are LNHNV and YYDKDF (reference sequence). CDR3 in DNA: TGTGCCACCATTTTCAACGGGAGCATCTACGAGCAGTACTTC. This encodes CATIFNGSIYEQYF.

This clonotype was recorded a few times. The genes are TRBV10-3 and TRBJ2-2; TRBD1 matches at 8 bases. CDR3 size: 15 residues. Losses at the gene ends were 4 bases for V and 4 bases for J; bases not matched to a gene: 5. Germline CDR1 and CDR2: ENHRY and SYGVKD. CDR3 residues: CAISGGQGFTGELFF. CDR3 sequence (DNA): TGTGCCATCAGTGGCGGACAGGGCTTCACCGGGGAGCTGTTTTTT.

This clonotype appeared many times. V usage is TRBV20-1 and J usage is TRBJ2-3; the D is unclear. The length of the CDR3 is 14 residues. The germline V and J ends were trimmed by 0 bases and 1 base, with 8 bases remaining between them. CDR1 and CDR2 (germline): DFQATT, SNEGSKA (reference sequence). The CDR3 region has the DNA TGCAGTGCTAGAGACTACAGCCGCACAGATACGCAGTATTTT. Residues: CSARDYSRTDTQYF.

The genes are TRBV12-3 or TRBV12-4 and TRBJ1-1; D unclear. The CDR3 length is 14 residues. V was pared by 3 bases and J by 1 base, with 9 bases between. CDR3: CASSFWVENTEAFF. In nucleotides, the CDR3 is TGTGCCAGCAGTTTTTGGGTGGAGAACACTGAAGCTTTCTTT.

The chain joins TRBV18 to TRBJ1-2; D unclear. V dropped 2 bases and J dropped 4 bases, with 8 bases sitting between them. Germline V gene lookup returns CDR1 KGHSH and CDR2 LQKENI. CDR3 length: 13 residues. The CDR3 here is CASSPMASYGYTF. Written as DNA, the CDR3 is TGTGCCAGCTCACCAATGGCCAGCTATGGCTACACCTTC.

This clonotype has a handful of counts. The rearrangement joins TRBV4-3 to TRBJ2-2; D remains ambiguous. Trimming removed 3 bases from V and 6 bases from J, with 8 bases in between. Germline V gene lookup returns CDR1 LGHNA and CDR2 YSLEER. There are 13 residues in the CDR3. CDR3 residues: CASSQSFAGELFF. The CDR3 DNA sequence: TGCGCCAGCAGCCAGAGCTTCGCCGGGGAGCTGTTTTTT.

This clonotype was seen at least ten times. This chain uses TRBV29-1 with TRBJ2-7; unclear D gene. Trimming took off 0 bases at V and 0 bases at J, with 6 bases between the two ends. Germline V gene sequence: CDR1 SQVTM, CDR2 ANQGSEA. The length of the CDR3 is 13 residues. CDR3 in amino acids: CSVEDPGSYEQYF. In DNA, the CDR3 is TGCAGCGTTGAAGATCCGGGCTCCTACGAGCAGTACTTC.

In this sample, this clonotype turned up a few times. The chain couples TRBV4-3 to TRBJ1-2; TRBD1 might be the D (5 bases). The CDR3 is 15 amino acids. V was shortened by 3 bases and J by 2 bases, with 13 bases between the two germline ends. Germline V gene sequence: CDR1 LGHNA, CDR2 YSLEER. The CDR3 reads CASSHGTGANYGYTF. Here the CDR3 DNA reads TGCGCCAGCAGCCACGGAACCGGGGCCAACTATGGCTACACCTTC.

At least ten counts were recorded for this clonotype. CDR3 residues: CATSNGDWQKTQYF. CDR3 nucleotides: TGTGCCACCAGCAATGGGGACTGGCAGAAGACCCAGTACTTC. The chain links TRBV15 to TRBJ2-5; tentative D call: TRBD2 (6 bases). The CDR3 consists of 14 residues. The V gene lost 4 bases and the J gene lost 6 bases, with 15 bases spanning the gap. The germline gives CDR1 LNHNV, CDR2 YYDKDF (reference sequence).

In its sample, this clonotype was seen once. V is TRBV5-5 and J is TRBJ2-7, with D maybe TRBD1 (6 bases). The germline CDR1 and CDR2 sequences are SGHKS and YYEKEE (reference sequence). The germline V and J ends were trimmed by 4 bases and 3 bases, with 14 bases remaining between them. This CDR3 has 14 amino acids. DNA for the CDR3: TGTGCCAGCAGCCCTGGACAGTCTAACTACGAGCAGTACGTC. It codes for CASSPGQSNYEQYV.

This clonotype was seen repeatedly, ten times or more. The chain has TRBV20-1 and TRBJ2-1; 9 bases match TRBD1. The CDR3 loop spans 13 amino acids. Losses at the gene ends were 5 bases for V and 5 bases for J; bases not matched to a gene: 4. In germline, CDR1 is DFQATT, CDR2 SNEGSKA (reference sequence). The CDR3 here is CSAPGQGNNEQFF. The CDR3 coding sequence is TGCAGTGCTCCGGGACAGGGAAACAATGAGCAGTTCTTC.

This clonotype was recorded at least ten times. This chain joins TRBV6-2 or TRBV6-3 and TRBJ2-1, with a possible D match to TRBD1 (6 bases). This CDR3 region has 15 residues. Germline lookup yields CDR1 MNHEY and CDR2 SVGEGT. Trimming cost V 3 bases and J 8 bases, with 17 bases left between them. The CDR3 nucleotides read TGTGCCAGCAGTTATTCAACTGCTCAGGGGTATGAGCAGTTCTTC. Encoded protein: CASSYSTAQGYEQFF.

This clonotype was recorded many times. V and J are TRBV7-3 and TRBJ1-3; D gene unclear. V lost 4 bases and J lost 4, with 8 bases in between. The CDR3 runs to 13 residues. Per the germline V gene, CDR1 is SGHTA and CDR2 is FQGTGA. The CDR3 DNA is TGTGCCAGCAGCTCCAACGCGGGAAACACCATATATTTT. It encodes CASSSNAGNTIYF.

There are many counts of this clonotype. This sequence joins TRBV12-5 and TRBJ2-3; tentatively, D is TRBD2 (6 bases). The V and J ends lost 6 bases and 6 bases respectively, with 25 bases between them. Germline V gene data show CDR1 as LGHNT and CDR2 as FRNRAP. The CDR3 loop spans 17 amino acids. The CDR3 bases are TGTGCTAGTGGATGGGAGGTTTGGGACTTCTCGAGGGATACGCAGTATTTT. Residues: CASGWEVWDFSRDTQYF.

The chain uses TRBV5-1 and TRBJ2-3, with a weak D call TRBD2 (5 bases). The CDR3 is 17 amino acids. From germline, CDR1 is SGHRS and CDR2 YFSETQ. Trimming took 1 base from V and 1 from J, leaving 16 bases between them. The CDR3 nucleotides are TGCGCCAGCAGCTTGCGTGTGAGGGAGAGGGGCACAGATACGCAGTATTTT. The encoded protein is CASSLRVRERGTDTQYF.

The chain recombines TRBV5-1 with TRBJ2-3, with D hard to call. This CDR3 spans 16 amino acids. Germline loops: CDR1 SGHRS, CDR2 YFSETQ. The V end was cut by 0 bases, the J end by 1 base, with 12 bases between. Here the CDR3 DNA reads TGCGCCAGCAGCTTGGTTCGGCAGGTTGGCACAGATACGCAGTATTTT. Translated, it gives CASSLVRQVGTDTQYF.

Comment on this clonotype: One base away lies a much larger clone, so this may be a sequencing read error. The chain couples TRBV7-8 to TRBJ2-7; the D is unclear. V dropped 5 bases and J dropped 7 bases, with 24 bases sitting between them. Germline V gene lookup returns CDR1 SGHVS and CDR2 FQNEAQ. The CDR3 has 16 residues. The DNA of the CDR3 is TGTGCCAGCAGCCCCAAAGATCAGCGACCCGTGAGAGAGCAGTACTTC. It encodes CASSPKDQRPVREQYF.

This clonotype was counted only a few times. V usage is TRBV7-8 and J usage is TRBJ2-1; D perhaps matches TRBD1 (6 bases). V was shortened by 1 base and J by 4 bases, with 11 bases between the two germline ends. CDR1 SGHVS and CDR2 FQNEAQ come from the germline V gene. The CDR3 covers 15 residues. The CDR3 DNA is TGTGCCAGCAGCTTAGGACAGGCCCCTTACAATGAGCAGTTCTTC. Its translation: CASSLGQAPYNEQFF.

This clonotype was seen repeatedly, ten times or more. J is TRBJ2-5 and V is TRBV12-3 or TRBV12-4; D is possibly TRBD1 (6 bases). V lost 5 bases, J lost 5 bases, and 21 bases lay in between. This CDR3 comprises 16 residues. The CDR3 reads CASSPETGTNRETQYF. CDR3 nucleotides: TGTGCCAGCAGTCCGGAAACCGGGACAAATCGGGAGACCCAGTACTTC.